The present entry profiles one TCR beta chain with its context. Germline values: CDR1 SGHRS, CDR2 YFSETQ. There are 15 residues in the CDR3. Trimming removed 1 base from V and 4 bases from J, with 9 bases in between. Per the authors' pipeline: Amplifying reference gene primers gave estimates of nucleated cell counts. Some clones are missing from TCRdb's copy, which holds only in-frame ones; the method was immunoSEQ multiplex PCR. Clone size and the V and J calls come from that table; the DNA yielded D and trimming. The table records approximately 240,000 clones, 75% to 85% of them present only once. The data originate from a study of blood T cell repertoires in COVID-19. Overall study: The study drew acute and convalescent COVID-19 samples from the United States, Italy and Spain. PBMCs, B-cell-depleted T cells, or T cells provided the cDNA or gDNA that made up the material.

The chain links TRBV5-1 to TRBJ1-6, with unresolved D. The specimen was peripheral blood. The TCR was taken from a human donor in a cohort sampled during active COVID-19. CDR3 sequence: CASSLRTDYNSPLHF. CDR3 coding DNA: TGCGCCAGCAGCTTGAGAACAGATTATAATTCACCCCTCCACTTT.